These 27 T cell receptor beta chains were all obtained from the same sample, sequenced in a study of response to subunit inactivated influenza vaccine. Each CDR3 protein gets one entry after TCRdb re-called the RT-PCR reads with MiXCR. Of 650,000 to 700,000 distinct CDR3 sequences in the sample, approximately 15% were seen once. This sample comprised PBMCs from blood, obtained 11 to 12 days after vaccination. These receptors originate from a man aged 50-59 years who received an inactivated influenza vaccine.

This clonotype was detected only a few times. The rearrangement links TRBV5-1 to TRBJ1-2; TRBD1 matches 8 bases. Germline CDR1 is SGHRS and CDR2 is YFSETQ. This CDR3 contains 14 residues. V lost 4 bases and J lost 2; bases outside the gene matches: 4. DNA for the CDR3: TGCGCCAGCAGCCGGACAGGGTCGAACTATGGCTACACCTTC. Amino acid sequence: CASSRTGSNYGYTF.

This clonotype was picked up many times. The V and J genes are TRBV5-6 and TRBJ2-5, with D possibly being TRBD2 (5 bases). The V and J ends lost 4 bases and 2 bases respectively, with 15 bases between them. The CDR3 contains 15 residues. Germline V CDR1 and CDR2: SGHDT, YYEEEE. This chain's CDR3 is CASSPEASPQETQYF. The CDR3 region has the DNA TGTGCCAGCAGCCCCGAGGCTAGCCCTCAAGAGACCCAGTACTTC.

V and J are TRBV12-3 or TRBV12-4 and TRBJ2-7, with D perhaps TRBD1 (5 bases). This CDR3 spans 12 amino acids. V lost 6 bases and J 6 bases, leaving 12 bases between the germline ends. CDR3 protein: CASSSRVGEQYF. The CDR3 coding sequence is TGTGCCAGCAGCTCCAGGGTGGGCGAGCAGTACTTC.

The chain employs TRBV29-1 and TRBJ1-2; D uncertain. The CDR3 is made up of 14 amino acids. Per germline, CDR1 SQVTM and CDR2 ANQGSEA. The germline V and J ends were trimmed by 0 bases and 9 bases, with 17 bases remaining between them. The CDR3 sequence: CSVEEASGFWRYTF. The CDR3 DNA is TGCAGCGTTGAAGAGGCTTCGGGATTCTGGCGCTACACCTTC. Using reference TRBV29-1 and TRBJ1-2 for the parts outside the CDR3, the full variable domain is SAVISQKPSRDICQRGTSLTIQCQVDSQVTMMFWYRQQPGQSLTLIATANQGSEATYESGFVIDKFPISRPNLTFSTLTVSNMSPEDSSIYLCSVEEASGFWRYTFGSGTRLTVV.

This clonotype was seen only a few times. CDR3 in DNA: TGCGCCAGCAGCCAAGGGGACAGGGTCTCTGGAAACACCATATATTTT. Translating gives CASSQGDRVSGNTIYF. J is TRBJ1-3 and V is TRBV4-3, with 9 bases fitting TRBD1. After removal of 1 base from V and 0 bases from J, the junction contained 1 base not matched to a gene. Germline V lookup: CDR1 LGHNA, CDR2 YSLEER. The CDR3 extends over 16 amino acids.

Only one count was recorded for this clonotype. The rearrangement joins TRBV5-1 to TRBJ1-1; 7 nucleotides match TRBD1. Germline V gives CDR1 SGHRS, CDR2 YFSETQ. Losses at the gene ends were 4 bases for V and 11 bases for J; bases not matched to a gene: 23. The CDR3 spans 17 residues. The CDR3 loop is CASSAGGTETGLIKAFF. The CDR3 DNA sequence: TGCGCCAGCAGCGCTGGGGGGACCGAGACAGGGCTAATTAAGGCTTTCTTT.

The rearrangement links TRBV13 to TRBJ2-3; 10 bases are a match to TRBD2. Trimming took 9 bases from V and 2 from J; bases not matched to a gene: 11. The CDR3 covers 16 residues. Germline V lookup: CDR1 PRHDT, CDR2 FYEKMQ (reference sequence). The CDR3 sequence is CASSGGPLPYTDTQYF. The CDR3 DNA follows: TGTGCCAGTAGCGGGGGGCCTCTACCCTACACAGATACGCAGTATTTT.

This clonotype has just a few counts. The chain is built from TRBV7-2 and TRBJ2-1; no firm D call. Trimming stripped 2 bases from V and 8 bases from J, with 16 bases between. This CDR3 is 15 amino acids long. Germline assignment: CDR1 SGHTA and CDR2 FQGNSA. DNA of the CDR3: TGTGCCAGCAGCTTATTACCGCACGAGCAGGATGAGCAGTTCTTC. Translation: CASSLLPHEQDEQFF.

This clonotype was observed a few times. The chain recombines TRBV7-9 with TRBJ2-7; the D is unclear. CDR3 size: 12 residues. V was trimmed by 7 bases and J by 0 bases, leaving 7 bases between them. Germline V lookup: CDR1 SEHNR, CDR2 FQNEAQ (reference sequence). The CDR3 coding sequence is TGTGCCAGCACCCTGACCTCCTACGAGCAGTACTTC. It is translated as CASTLTSYEQYF.

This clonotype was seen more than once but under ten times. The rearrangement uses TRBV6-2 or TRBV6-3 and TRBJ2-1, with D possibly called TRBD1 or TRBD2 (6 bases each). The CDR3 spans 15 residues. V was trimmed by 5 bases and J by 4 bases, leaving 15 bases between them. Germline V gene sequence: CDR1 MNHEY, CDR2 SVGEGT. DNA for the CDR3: TGTGCCAGCAGTCCCATGGGGGGCGGTTACAATGAGCAGTTCTTC. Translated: CASSPMGGGYNEQFF.

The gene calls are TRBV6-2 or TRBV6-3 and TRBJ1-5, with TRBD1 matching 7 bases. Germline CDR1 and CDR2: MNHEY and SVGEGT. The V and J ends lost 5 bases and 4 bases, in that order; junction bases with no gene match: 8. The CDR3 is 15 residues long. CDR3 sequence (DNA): TGTGCCAGCAGTCCATCGGGACAGTCTAATCAGCCCCAGCATTTT. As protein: CASSPSGQSNQPQHF.

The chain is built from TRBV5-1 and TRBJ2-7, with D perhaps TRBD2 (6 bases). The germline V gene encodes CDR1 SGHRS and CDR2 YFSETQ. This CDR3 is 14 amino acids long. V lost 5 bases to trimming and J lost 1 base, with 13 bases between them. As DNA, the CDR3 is TGCGCCAGCAGTTCGGGAGACACTTCCTACGAGCAGTACTTC. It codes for CASSSGDTSYEQYF.

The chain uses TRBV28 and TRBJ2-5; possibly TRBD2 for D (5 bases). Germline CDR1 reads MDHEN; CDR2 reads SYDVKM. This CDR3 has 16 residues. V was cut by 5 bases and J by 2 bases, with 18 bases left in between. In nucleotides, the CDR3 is TGTGCCAGCAGTCCCATAGGTAGGACTGCTCAAGAGACCCAGTACTTC. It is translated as CASSPIGRTAQETQYF. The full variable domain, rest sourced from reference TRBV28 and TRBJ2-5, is DVKVTQSSRYLVKRTGEKVFLECVQDMDHENMFWYRQDPGLGLRLIYFSYDVKMKEKGDIPEGYSVSREKKERFSLILESASTNQTSMYLCASSPIGRTAQETQYFGPGTRLLVL.

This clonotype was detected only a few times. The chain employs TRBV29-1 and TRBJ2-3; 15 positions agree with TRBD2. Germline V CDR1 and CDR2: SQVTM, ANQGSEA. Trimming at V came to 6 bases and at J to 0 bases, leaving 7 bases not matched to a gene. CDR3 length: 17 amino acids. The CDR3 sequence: CSVEWTSGGVSTDTQYF. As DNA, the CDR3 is TGCAGCGTCGAATGGACTAGCGGGGGGGTCAGCACAGATACGCAGTATTTT.

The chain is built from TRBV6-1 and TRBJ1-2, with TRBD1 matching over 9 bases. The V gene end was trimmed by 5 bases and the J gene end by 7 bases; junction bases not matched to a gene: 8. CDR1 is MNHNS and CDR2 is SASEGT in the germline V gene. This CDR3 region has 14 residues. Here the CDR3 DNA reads TGTGCCAGCAGTAGGACAGGGGATCCGTCTGGCTACACCTTC. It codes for CASSRTGDPSGYTF.

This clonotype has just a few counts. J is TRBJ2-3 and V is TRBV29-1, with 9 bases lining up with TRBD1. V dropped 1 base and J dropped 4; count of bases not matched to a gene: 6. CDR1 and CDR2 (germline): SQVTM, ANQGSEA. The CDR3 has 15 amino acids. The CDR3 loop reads CSVEARDRVPDTQYF. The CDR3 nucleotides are TGCAGCGTTGAAGCCCGGGACAGGGTCCCAGATACGCAGTATTTT.

The CDR3 loop is CASRPRRDLIYNEQFF. CDR3 nucleotide sequence: TGTGCCAGCAGGCCCAGGCGGGACCTTATCTACAATGAGCAGTTCTTC. The chain has TRBV3-1 and TRBJ2-1, with D possibly TRBD2 on 6 matching bases. Germline CDR1 and CDR2: LGHDT and YNNKEL (reference sequence). This CDR3 comprises 16 residues. V was cut by 6 bases and J by 3 bases, with 18 bases left in between.

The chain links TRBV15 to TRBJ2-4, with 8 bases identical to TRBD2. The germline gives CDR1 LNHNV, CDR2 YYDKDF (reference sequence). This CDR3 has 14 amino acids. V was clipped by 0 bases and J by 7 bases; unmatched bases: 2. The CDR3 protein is CATSRDLAGNIQYF. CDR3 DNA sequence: TGTGCCACCAGCAGAGATTTAGCGGGGAACATTCAGTACTTC.

The CDR3 nucleotides read TGCGCCAGCAGCCACGGACAGGTTTCAGATACGCAGTATTTT. It specifies CASSHGQVSDTQYF. The V call is TRBV5-1, the J call TRBJ2-3, with 7 bases that match TRBD1. The CDR3 covers 14 residues. Germline CDR1 reads SGHRS; CDR2 reads YFSETQ. The trim removed 4 bases at V and 4 bases at J, leaving 6 bases unmatched.

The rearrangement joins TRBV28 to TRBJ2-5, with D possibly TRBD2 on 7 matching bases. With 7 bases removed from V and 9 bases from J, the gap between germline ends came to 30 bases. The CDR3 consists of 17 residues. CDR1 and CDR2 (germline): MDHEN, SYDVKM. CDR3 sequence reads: CASIPSMGGARVPSQYF. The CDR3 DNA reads TGTGCCAGCATCCCTTCCATGGGGGGGGCCCGAGTGCCGTCCCAGTACTTC.

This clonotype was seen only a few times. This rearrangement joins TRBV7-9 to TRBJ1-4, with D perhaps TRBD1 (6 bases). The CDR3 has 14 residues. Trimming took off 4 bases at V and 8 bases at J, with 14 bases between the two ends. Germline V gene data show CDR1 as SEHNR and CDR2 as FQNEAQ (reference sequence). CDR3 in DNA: TGTGCCAGCAGCTCCGGAAAGGGGGGGGAAAAACTGTTTTTT. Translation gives CASSSGKGGEKLFF.

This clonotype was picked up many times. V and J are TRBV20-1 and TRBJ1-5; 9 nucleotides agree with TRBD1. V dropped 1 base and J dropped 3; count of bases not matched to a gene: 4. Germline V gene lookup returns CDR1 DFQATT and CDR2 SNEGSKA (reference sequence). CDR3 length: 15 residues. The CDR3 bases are TGCAGTGCTAGAGTGGGGACAGGGAACAATCAGCCCCAGCATTTT. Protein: CSARVGTGNNQPQHF.

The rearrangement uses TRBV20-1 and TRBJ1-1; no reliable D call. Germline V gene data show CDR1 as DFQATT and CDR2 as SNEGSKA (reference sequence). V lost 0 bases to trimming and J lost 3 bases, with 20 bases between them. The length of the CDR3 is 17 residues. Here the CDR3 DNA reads TGCAGTGCTAGAGATCGCCTAAAGTCCGGCAGCCACACTGAAGCTTTCTTT. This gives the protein CSARDRLKSGSHTEAFF.

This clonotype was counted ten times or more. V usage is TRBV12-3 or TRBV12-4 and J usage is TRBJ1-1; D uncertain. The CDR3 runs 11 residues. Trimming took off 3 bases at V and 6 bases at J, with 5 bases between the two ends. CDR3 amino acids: CASSFGPEAFF. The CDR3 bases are TGTGCCAGCAGTTTCGGGCCTGAAGCTTTCTTT.

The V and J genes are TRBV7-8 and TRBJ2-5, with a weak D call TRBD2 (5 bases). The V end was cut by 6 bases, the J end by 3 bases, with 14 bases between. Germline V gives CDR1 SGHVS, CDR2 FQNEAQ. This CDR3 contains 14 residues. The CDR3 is CASSSAGTKETQYF. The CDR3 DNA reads TGTGCCAGCAGTTCGGCGGGCACCAAAGAGACCCAGTACTTC.

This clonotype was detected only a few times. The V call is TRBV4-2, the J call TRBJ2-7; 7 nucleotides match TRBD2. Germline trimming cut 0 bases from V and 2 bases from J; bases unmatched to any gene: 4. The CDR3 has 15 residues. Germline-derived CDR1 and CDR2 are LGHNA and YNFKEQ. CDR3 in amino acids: CASSQEPSGTYEQYF. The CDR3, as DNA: TGTGCCAGCAGCCAAGAACCTAGCGGTACCTACGAGCAGTACTTC.

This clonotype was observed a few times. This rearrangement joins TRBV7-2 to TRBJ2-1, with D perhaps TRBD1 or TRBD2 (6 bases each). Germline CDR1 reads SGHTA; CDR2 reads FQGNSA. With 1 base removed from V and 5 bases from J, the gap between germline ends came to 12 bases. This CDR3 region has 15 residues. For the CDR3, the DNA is TGTGCCAGCAGCTTAGTCGGGGGCAGTAACAATGAGCAGTTCTTC. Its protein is CASSLVGGSNNEQFF.